These T cell receptor beta chains were read from a single sample in a study of regulatory T cells in long-lasting Graves disease. TCRdb passed the multiplex PCR reads through MiXCR, listing each CDR3 protein once. The data contain hundreds of thousands of distinct CDR3 sequences, over 14% of them singletons. The data were also submitted as part of a second study, on T cells in Graves' hyperthyroidism and ophthalmopathy.

Sequenced material: peripheral blood mononuclear cells (PBMCs), taken at new diagnosis, from a patient treated with antithyroid drugs. The receptor set was obtained from a woman between 40 and 50 years old with Graves disease. The CDR3 runs from the conserved cysteine through the conserved F or W. The D gene is left open where the match is weak. A row's size may be missing; if present it is once, few, many or a size class.

j_call: TRBJ2-1; d_call: TRBD2; clone_size: .; v_call: TRBV7-6; cdr3_aa: CASSSSLAGHSRNEQFF; cdr3_nt: TGTGCCAGCAGCTCAAGCCTAGCGGGACACAGTAGGAATGAGCAGTTCTTC
j_call: TRBJ2-3; d_call: TRBD1; clone_size: .; v_call: TRBV5-1; cdr3_aa: CASSQTGTGGLTDTQYF; cdr3_nt: TGCGCCAGCAGCCAGACCGGGACAGGGGGCTTAACAGATACGCAGTATTTT
j_call: TRBJ1-1; d_call: .; clone_size: few; v_call: TRBV15; cdr3_aa: CATSRDRANTEAFF; cdr3_nt: TGTGCCACCAGCAGAGATAGAGCGAACACTGAAGCTTTCTTT
j_call: TRBJ2-5; d_call: .; clone_size: .; v_call: TRBV24-1; cdr3_aa: CATSDRETQYF; cdr3_nt: TGTGCCACCAGTGATCGAGAGACCCAGTACTTC
j_call: TRBJ2-7; d_call: TRBD2; clone_size: many; v_call: TRBV2; cdr3_aa: CASSEREGSSYEQYF; cdr3_nt: TGTGCCAGCAGTGAACGGGAGGGGAGCTCCTACGAGCAGTACTTC
j_call: TRBJ2-7; d_call: .; clone_size: many; v_call: TRBV6-1; cdr3_aa: CASSLTDATYEQYF; cdr3_nt: TGTGCCAGCAGCCTGACAGACGCAACCTACGAGCAGTACTTC
j_call: TRBJ2-5; d_call: TRBD2; clone_size: many; v_call: TRBV20-1; cdr3_aa: CSARDGLDLAQYF; cdr3_nt: TGCAGTGCTAGAGATGGACTAGACCTAGCCCAGTACTTC
j_call: TRBJ1-2; d_call: .; clone_size: many; v_call: TRBV10-3; cdr3_aa: CAISESLLPRGNNYGYTF; cdr3_nt: TGTGCCATCAGTGAGTCGCTGCTCCCGCGTGGAAATAACTATGGCTACACCTTC
j_call: TRBJ2-3; d_call: .; clone_size: many; v_call: TRBV20-1; cdr3_aa: CSAIRFRGASTDTQYF; cdr3_nt: TGCAGTGCTATAAGGTTTAGAGGGGCTAGCACAGATACGCAGTATTTT
j_call: TRBJ2-1; d_call: TRBD1; clone_size: many; v_call: TRBV7-2; cdr3_aa: CASSLVGTEYNEQFF; cdr3_nt: TGTGCCAGCAGCTTAGTGGGGACAGAGTACAATGAGCAGTTCTTC
j_call: TRBJ1-6; d_call: .; clone_size: many; v_call: TRBV12-3/TRBV12-4; cdr3_aa: CASSFGEDSPLHF; cdr3_nt: TGTGCCAGCAGTTTCGGAGAGGATTCACCCCTCCACTTT
j_call: TRBJ2-1; d_call: .; clone_size: many; v_call: TRBV11-2; cdr3_aa: CASSSDFDSYNEQFF; cdr3_nt: TGTGCCAGCAGCTCTGACTTCGACTCCTACAATGAGCAGTTCTTC
j_call: TRBJ2-3; d_call: TRBD2; clone_size: many; v_call: TRBV20-1; cdr3_aa: CSARDRLAAQDTQYF; cdr3_nt: TGCAGTGCTAGAGATAGACTAGCCGCTCAAGATACGCAGTATTTT
j_call: TRBJ1-4; d_call: TRBD1; clone_size: many; v_call: TRBV7-2; cdr3_aa: CASAGQGANEKLFF; cdr3_nt: TGTGCCAGCGCCGGACAGGGGGCTAATGAAAAACTGTTTTTT
j_call: TRBJ2-1; d_call: .; clone_size: many; v_call: TRBV7-3; cdr3_aa: CASSLRGGGLSYNEQFF; cdr3_nt: TGTGCCAGCAGCTTAAGGGGTGGGGGACTGTCCTACAATGAGCAGTTCTTC
j_call: TRBJ2-7; d_call: TRBD2; clone_size: .; v_call: TRBV9; cdr3_aa: CASSVGLSGWGDEQYF; cdr3_nt: TGTGCCAGCAGCGTGGGACTATCGGGTTGGGGGGACGAGCAGTACTTC
j_call: TRBJ2-1; d_call: .; clone_size: few; v_call: TRBV4-3; cdr3_aa: CASSQETSAYNEQFF; cdr3_nt: TGCGCCAGCAGCCAAGAAACATCAGCATACAATGAGCAGTTCTTC
j_call: TRBJ2-2; d_call: .; clone_size: .; v_call: TRBV6-2/TRBV6-3; cdr3_aa: CASREHIRDPGELFF; cdr3_nt: TGTGCCAGCAGAGAACACATTAGGGACCCCGGGGAGCTGTTTTTT
j_call: TRBJ1-4; d_call: .; clone_size: few; v_call: TRBV7-8; cdr3_aa: CASSVSATNEKLFF; cdr3_nt: TGTGCCAGCAGCGTCAGTGCAACTAATGAAAAACTGTTTTTT
j_call: TRBJ1-1; d_call: TRBD1; clone_size: many; v_call: TRBV28; cdr3_aa: CASSLLRQGALNTEAFF; cdr3_nt: TGTGCCAGCAGCTTGTTAAGACAGGGGGCTTTGAACACTGAAGCTTTCTTT
j_call: TRBJ2-5; d_call: TRBD1; clone_size: few; v_call: TRBV13; cdr3_aa: CASSHRGKIETQYF; cdr3_nt: TGTGCCAGCAGCCACAGGGGAAAAATAGAGACCCAGTACTTC
j_call: TRBJ1-5; d_call: .; clone_size: few; v_call: TRBV6-5; cdr3_aa: CASSYPGPDQPQHF; cdr3_nt: TGTGCCAGCAGTTACCCGGGGCCGGATCAGCCCCAGCATTTT
j_call: TRBJ2-7; d_call: TRBD2; clone_size: few; v_call: TRBV4-3; cdr3_aa: CASSQGLAGGIYEQYF; cdr3_nt: TGCGCCAGCAGCCAAGGGCTAGCGGGAGGTATTTACGAGCAGTACTTC
j_call: TRBJ2-1; d_call: TRBD2; clone_size: many; v_call: TRBV11-3; cdr3_aa: CASSLNLAGGGEQFF; cdr3_nt: TGTGCCAGCAGCTTAAACCTAGCGGGAGGGGGAGAGCAGTTCTTC
j_call: TRBJ2-7; d_call: .; clone_size: many; v_call: TRBV2; cdr3_aa: CASTQSTANYEQYF; cdr3_nt: TGTGCCAGCACCCAGAGTACAGCCAACTACGAGCAGTACTTC
j_call: TRBJ1-5; d_call: .; clone_size: .; v_call: TRBV12-3/TRBV12-4; cdr3_aa: CASSWEVSQPQHF; cdr3_nt: TGTGCCAGCAGCTGGGAGGTCAGTCAGCCCCAGCATTTT
j_call: TRBJ2-7; d_call: .; clone_size: many; v_call: TRBV13; cdr3_aa: CASSLGSPGYEQYF; cdr3_nt: TGTGCCAGCAGCTTAGGGTCCCCGGGGTACGAGCAGTACTTC
j_call: TRBJ2-2; d_call: .; clone_size: few; v_call: TRBV18; cdr3_aa: CASSQGTANTGELFF; cdr3_nt: TGTGCCAGCTCCCAGGGGACCGCGAACACCGGGGAGCTGTTTTTT
j_call: TRBJ2-7; d_call: .; clone_size: .; v_call: TRBV24-1; cdr3_aa: CATSETLAGEQYF; cdr3_nt: TGTGCCACCAGTGAAACTTTAGCAGGCGAGCAGTACTTC
j_call: TRBJ2-3; d_call: .; clone_size: many; v_call: TRBV2; cdr3_aa: CASSGLPGADTQYF; cdr3_nt: TGTGCCAGCAGTGGTCTTCCAGGAGCCGATACGCAGTATTTT
j_call: TRBJ1-4; d_call: .; clone_size: many; v_call: TRBV14; cdr3_aa: CASSQGSGAETNEKLFF; cdr3_nt: TGTGCCAGCAGCCAGGGTTCGGGGGCTGAAACTAATGAAAAACTGTTTTTT
j_call: TRBJ2-5; d_call: TRBD1; clone_size: many; v_call: TRBV29-1; cdr3_aa: CSVDGVRGREETQYF; cdr3_nt: TGCAGCGTTGATGGTGTCAGGGGGCGCGAAGAGACCCAGTACTTC
j_call: TRBJ2-3; d_call: .; clone_size: many; v_call: TRBV12-3/TRBV12-4; cdr3_aa: CASRSLEADTQYF; cdr3_nt: TGTGCCAGCAGGTCCCTGGAGGCAGATACGCAGTATTTT
j_call: TRBJ2-7; d_call: .; clone_size: many; v_call: TRBV3-1; cdr3_aa: CASSQELGVEQYF; cdr3_nt: TGTGCCAGCAGCCAAGAGCTAGGGGTCGAGCAGTACTTC
j_call: TRBJ2-7; d_call: .; clone_size: .; v_call: TRBV18; cdr3_aa: CASSPRQGEQYF; cdr3_nt: TGTGCCAGCTCACCACGTCAGGGGGAGCAGTACTTC